This T cell receptor beta chain was profiled in a study of tumor and adjacent non-tumor tissue in lung cancer. This clonotype occurred many times. V was shortened by 1 base and J by 9 bases, with 10 bases between the two germline ends. The CDR3 loop spans 13 amino acids. Germline V gene data show CDR1 as SGHNT and CDR2 as YENEEA. A modified ARM-PCR protocol with three rounds of nested PCR amplified TCRbeta. TCRdb re-called the multiplex PCR reads with MiXCR, one entry per CDR3 protein. The sample includes 200,000 to 250,000 distinct CDR3 sequences, about two thirds seen only once; the top ten take 20% to 25%. The template was RNA from unsorted bulk tissue.

Sample: lung tumor tissue. The chain has TRBV11-3 and TRBJ2-1; D is uncertain. This receptor was identified in a man between 60 and 70 years old with non-small cell lung cancer. The CDR3 region is CASSLGQAVEQFF. Written as DNA, the CDR3 is TGTGCCAGCAGCTTAGGTCAGGCGGTTGAGCAGTTCTTC.